What follows describes a single T cell receptor (beta chain). Its antigen remains unidentified. Base-call qualities are not available, and no considerably larger clone is one nucleotide away. This sample is drawn from a study of cytomegalovirus exposure and HLA in healthy donors (TCRdb year 2017). Notes on the research overall: According to an earlier analysis of several hundred of the donors, roughly 180 million T cells yielded approximately 120 million unique TCR beta sequences and roughly 280 Gb of sequence data. Across about 380 genotyped donors of the cohort, an average of roughly 250,000 unique TCR beta nucleotide sequences per donor were sequenced, and approximately 17% of those sequences were non-productive. In a later analysis, previously published TCR beta repertoires from some 640 donors were re-analyzed and high-resolution HLA genotyping was added so that TCR occurrence patterns could be studied. Every discovery cohort repertoire had been produced on one sequencing platform. In addition to the first cohort of 650 to 750 subjects, a separate validation cohort of 120 different subjects was used. Using immunosequencing, the study profiled T cell repertoires from fewer than 850 subjects and related those repertoires to cytomegalovirus serostatus. An early release that covered roughly 600 HLA-typed donors contained approximately 300 gigabases of sequencing data and roughly 84 million unique TCR sequences. The number of donors typed differed by locus, with 629-630 for A, B, C, DRB1 and DQB1, around 560 for DQA1, over 600 for DPA1, and approximately 470 for DPB1. To predict cytomegalovirus infection status, the study brought together high-throughput TCR immunosequencing, statistical association of individual TCRs with disease status, and machine learning. Donor age, sex, ethnicity and CMV serostatus were compiled alongside the repertoire data. Class I and class II HLA loci were covered by the typing at four-digit resolution. Genome-wide SNP genotypes for about 55% of the 666 donors were used in a later genetic analysis, which treated that subset as a discovery cohort. Because of strong linkage in the cohort, roughly five DR-DQ haplotypes were treated as single units for association and clustering. The study was designed to test whether signatures of past pathogen exposure could be identified by cataloging public T cell receptors. Among the 398 genotyped donors, about 83% belonged to the genetic ancestry cluster associated with self-reported Caucasian donors. In an earlier analysis of 500 to 650 of the donors, high-throughput TCR beta sequencing was used to judge whether each TCR beta V gene segment behaved as functional or pseudogenic. In the later analysis, no new phenotypic data were used to find candidate immune exposures; instead, reliance was placed on TCR beta sequences and their occurrence across donors. General conclusions and limits of the study: An association between a missense DCLRE1C variant and V-gene and J-gene trimming of TCR beta chains was found in a later genetic analysis and replicated in an independent cohort. In both the original and validation cohorts, the classifier was reported to diagnose cytomegalovirus status with high specificity and sensitivity. A later analysis associated approximately 17,000 TCR beta sequences with specific HLA alleles at a false discovery rate of 0.05. The study gave a list of about 160 TCR beta chains associated with cytomegalovirus. An earlier analysis of some 560 of the donors showed that most TCR beta V segments appeared in productive rearrangements either about 87% or about 30% of the time, which broadly matched IMGT annotations. In a later genetic analysis, fewer N-insertions in productive TCRs were reported among donors in an Asian-associated ancestry cluster than the approximately 630-donor mean. Linkage disequilibrium might explain the correlated functional status among segregating V segments, but an unknown experimental factor could not be ruled out. For the cohort, immune exposure information was limited to CMV serostatus. A further reported finding was that TCR beta sequences accurately predicted the HLA-A and HLA-B alleles for most subjects in the first cohort. In a later analysis, TCR association rates were found to vary across HLA loci, with the most associated TCRs seen for DRB1 alleles and the fewest for HLA-C alleles. In a later analysis, HLA-associated TCR beta chains showed more clonal expansion and lower generation probabilities than non-associated chains that were equally common. The authors suggested that the approach could potentially be generalized to other disease states and immunological phenotypes. Because counts were too low, under 20 rarely observed V segments, including chromosome 9 orphons, were left out of the earlier analysis of 587 of the donors. In a later analysis, several top co-occurrence clusters were reported to appear linked to parvovirus B19, influenza, CMV and Epstein-Barr virus. Only TCR beta chains were sequenced in this cohort, and the absence of alpha or paired-chain data limited detectable features. When HLA alleles, especially DR and DQ, strongly co-occurred, TCR associations were difficult to assign to individual alleles. The 87-base-pair reads could not distinguish some IMGT-functional V segments, including TRBV6-2 and TRBV6-3, so those segments were excluded. The sequencing pipeline was judged likely to have produced a cluster of highly shared sequence variants as a technical artifact. Across donors, most TCR sequences were observed very rarely, whereas some public TCRs were present in many individuals. Because HLA typing was missing for some donors at each locus, association tests included only the typed subset. A few of the identified cytomegalovirus-associated TCR beta chains were confirmed in vitro to be specific for cytomegalovirus antigens. Sequencing depth was assumed to be roughly uniform across donors in the presence/absence analyses, though that assumption may not hold. In a later analysis, most CMV-associated TCR beta chains were found to appear HLA-restricted, with HLA associations seemingly driven largely by CMV exposure.

The cohort comprised some 730 healthy bone marrow donors. Cohort members were all nominally healthy when sampled, although unrecorded immune exposures were likely present. Of the approximately 670 cohort members, around 300 had a positive CMV serostatus and 350 to 450 had a negative one, while no CMV serostatus was recorded for the donor. A peripheral blood sample was provided by each donor, and peripheral blood mononuclear cells were used for TCR beta sequencing. The Qiagen DNeasy Blood Extraction Kit was used to extract genomic DNA from the blood cell samples. Library preparation was by the immunoSEQ multiplex PCR assay. A mixture of 60 forward primers for TCR Vbeta segments and 13 reverse primers for TCR Jbeta segments was used in the multiplex PCR. The CDR3 region of rearranged TCR beta genes was amplified from genomic DNA with a multiplex PCR assay. The amplified TCR beta libraries were sequenced on the Illumina HiSeq System as 87-base-pair reads. Per the source publication's procedure: A later analysis counted approximately 76 million unique TCR beta chains across the 550 to 700 repertoires, and approximately 11 million of these chains were shared by at least two donors. Raw reads were error-corrected and collapsed into unique sequences with a nearest-neighbor algorithm that merged closely related sequences to remove PCR and sequencing errors. To assign V, D and J gene segments, CDR3 sequences were aligned to IMGT reference sequences. For a sequence to be retained, at least a six-nucleotide match to both a V gene segment and a J gene segment was required. Rearrangements were classified as productive when the CDR3 lacked stop codons and remained in frame with V and J, and all other rearrangements were classified as non-productive. CDR3 was defined according to IMGT convention as the region running from the second conserved V-encoded cysteine to the conserved J-encoded phenylalanine. Sequences without an unambiguous match to a single V gene segment were excluded from the earlier analysis of a few hundred of the donors. In an earlier analysis of a few hundred of the donors, a V segment was called functional when productive rearrangements were above 56.7%, and segregating when the standard deviation between donors exceeded 5%. A statistical classification framework was developed to diagnose cytomegalovirus status using the catalog of TCR beta chain sequences. In a later analysis, TCR nucleotide sequences were compared against IMGT/GENE-DB human TR gene sequences so that V and J genes could be assigned. Using the TCRdist pipeline, a later analysis assigned CDR3 sequences along with most-parsimonious VDJ recombination scenarios. In a later analysis, each TCR beta chain was defined by its CDR3 amino acid sequence together with its V-gene family, and reads lacking a unique V-gene family were excluded. A later analysis removed 450 to 600 highly shared, low-generation-probability nucleotide sequences to deal with suspected cross-contamination and a sequencing artifact. In a later analysis, a clonal expansion index was calculated for each public chain from normalized within-repertoire ranks of inferred template counts. In a later analysis, generation probabilities were computed using a VDJ recombination model fitted to out-of-frame rearrangements, and the results were checked against IGoR. In a later analysis, hypergeometric tests were used to score TCR-TCR, TCR-HLA and TCR-CMV co-occurrence, with a repertoire-size bias correction applied to TCR pairs. A later analysis estimated false discovery rates by permuting HLA or CMV assignments 20 times. In a later analysis, co-occurring TCRs were grouped using DBSCAN, and TCRdist sequence similarity was added for clustering within HLA-allele-positive subsets. Repertoires with fewer than 30,000 or more than 120,000 public chains were left out of co-occurrence clustering, as were about five repertoires with anomalous nucleotide sharing. TCRdb provides this immuneACCESS table in a form limited to in-frame rearrangements. Some clones are lacking; in checked studies, under half of them reflect an unresolved V gene, and why the rest are absent is not known. That table is the source of V, J and clone size, and D and trimming were worked out from the DNA. The sample table records 100,000 to 150,000 clones; 80% to 85% of these occur just once. Approximately 1% of the sample lies in the top ten.

The germline V gene specifies SGHRS as CDR1 and YFSETQ as CDR2. Trimming costs V 1 base and J 4 bases, and their ends lie 15 bases apart. From the cysteine up to the phenylalanine, the CDR3 has a length of 15 residues. The DNA shown is the 45-base CDR3, in frame from base 1. The chain couples TRBV5-1 to TRBJ2-7; the D gene cannot be resolved reliably. Sequenced material: PBMCs. The origin of this receptor is a human donor in good health. In nucleotides, the sequence is TGCGCCAGCAGCTTGCACCGGCCCCCGAGGTACGAGCAGTACTTC. Protein translation: CASSLHRPPRYEQYF.